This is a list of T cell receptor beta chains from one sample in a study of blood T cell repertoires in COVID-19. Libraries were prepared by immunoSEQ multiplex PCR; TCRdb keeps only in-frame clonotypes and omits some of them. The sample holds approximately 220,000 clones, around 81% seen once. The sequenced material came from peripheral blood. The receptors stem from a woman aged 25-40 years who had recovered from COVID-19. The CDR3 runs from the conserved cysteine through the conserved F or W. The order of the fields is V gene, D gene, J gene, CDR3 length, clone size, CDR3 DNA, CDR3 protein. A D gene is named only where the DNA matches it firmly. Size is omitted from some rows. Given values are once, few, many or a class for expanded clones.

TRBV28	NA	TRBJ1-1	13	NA	TGTGCCAGCACCGACGTAGGGAGCACTGAAGCTTTCTTT	CASTDVGSTEAFF
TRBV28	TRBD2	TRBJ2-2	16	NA	TGTGCCAGCAGTTTAGCGGGGGATGGTCGAGCCGGGGAGCTGTTTTTT	CASSLAGDGRAGELFF
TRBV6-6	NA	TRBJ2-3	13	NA	TGTGCCAGCAGTTACACACGAGGAGATACGCAGTATTTT	CASSYTRGDTQYF
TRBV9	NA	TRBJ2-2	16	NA	TGTGCCAGCAGCGGAGGACAGAGTCTCTTGACCGGGGAGCTGTTTTTT	CASSGGQSLLTGELFF
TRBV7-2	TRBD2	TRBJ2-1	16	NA	TGTGCCAGCAGCTTGTGGCTAGCGGGAGAGTACAATGAGCAGTTCTTC	CASSLWLAGEYNEQFF
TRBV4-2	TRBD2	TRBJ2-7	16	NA	TGTGCCAGCAGCCAAGCAGTAGCGGGAGGAACCTACGAGCAGTACTTC	CASSQAVAGGTYEQYF
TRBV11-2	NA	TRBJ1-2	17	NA	TGTGCCAGCAGACGAAACACAGGGAGAGTAGCTAACTATGGCTACACCTTC	CASRRNTGRVANYGYTF
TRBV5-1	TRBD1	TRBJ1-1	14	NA	TGCGCCAGCAGCTGGACGGGACAGGACTACGAAGCTTTCTTT	CASSWTGQDYEAFF
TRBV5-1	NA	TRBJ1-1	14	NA	TGCGCCAGCAGCTCTGCGGGGTTGGACACTGAAGCTTTCTTT	CASSSAGLDTEAFF
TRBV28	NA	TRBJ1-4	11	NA	TGTGCCAGCAGAACGGATGAAAAACTGTTTTTT	CASRTDEKLFF
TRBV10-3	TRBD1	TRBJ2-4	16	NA	TGTGCCATCAGTGAGTCGACAGGGGGTAAAATGGACATTCAGTACTTC	CAISESTGGKMDIQYF
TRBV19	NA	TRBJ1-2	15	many	TGTGCCAGTACCCCTTCGCGCGGGGGTAACTATGGCTACACCTTC	CASTPSRGGNYGYTF
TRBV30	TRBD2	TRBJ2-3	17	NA	TGTGCCTGGAGGGTAGCGGGAGAGGTTTGGAGCACAGATACGCAGTATTTT	CAWRVAGEVWSTDTQYF
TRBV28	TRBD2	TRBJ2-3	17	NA	TGTGCCAGCAGTCCGGGGGGCGGGAGGGCCGAATTGGATACGCAGTATTTT	CASSPGGGRAELDTQYF
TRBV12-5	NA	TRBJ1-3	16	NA	TGTGCTAGTGGTTCAAACCGGTTTCGCTCTGGAAACACCATATATTTT	CASGSNRFRSGNTIYF
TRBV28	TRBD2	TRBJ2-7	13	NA	TGTGCCAGCAGGCGGGGGGTCGGGCCCGAGCAGTACTTC	CASRRGVGPEQYF
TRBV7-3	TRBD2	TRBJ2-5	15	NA	TGTGCCAGCAGCTCGGGACTAGCGGGAACAGAGACCCAGTACTTC	CASSSGLAGTETQYF
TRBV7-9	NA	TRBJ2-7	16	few	TGTGCCAGCAGCTTAGCGCGCACTCAAAGCTCCTACGAGCAGTACTTC	CASSLARTQSSYEQYF
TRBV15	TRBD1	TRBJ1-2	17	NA	TGTGCCACCAGCAGAGGCCGGGACAGGGGAAGAGGGAAAGGCTACACCTTC	CATSRGRDRGRGKGYTF
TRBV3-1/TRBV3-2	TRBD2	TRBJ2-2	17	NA	TGTGCCAGCAGCCTCTTCGGGCTAGCGGAGAACACCGGGGAGCTGTTTTTT	CASSLFGLAENTGELFF
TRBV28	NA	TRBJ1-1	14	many	TGTGCCAGCAGTTTACGGGTCTTGTTCGCTGAAGCTTTCTTT	CASSLRVLFAEAFF
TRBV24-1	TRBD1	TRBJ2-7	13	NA	TGTGCCACCAGTGATTGGACAGGGGGCGAGCAGTACTTC	CATSDWTGGEQYF
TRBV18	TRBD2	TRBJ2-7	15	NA	TGTGCCAGCTCATCCTCAGCGGGAGCCCCCTACGAGCAGTACTTC	CASSSSAGAPYEQYF
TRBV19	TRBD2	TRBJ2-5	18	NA	TGTGCCAGTAGTCCCAGACTAGCGGGAGGGCCCTCTGGAGAGACCCAGTACTTC	CASSPRLAGGPSGETQYF